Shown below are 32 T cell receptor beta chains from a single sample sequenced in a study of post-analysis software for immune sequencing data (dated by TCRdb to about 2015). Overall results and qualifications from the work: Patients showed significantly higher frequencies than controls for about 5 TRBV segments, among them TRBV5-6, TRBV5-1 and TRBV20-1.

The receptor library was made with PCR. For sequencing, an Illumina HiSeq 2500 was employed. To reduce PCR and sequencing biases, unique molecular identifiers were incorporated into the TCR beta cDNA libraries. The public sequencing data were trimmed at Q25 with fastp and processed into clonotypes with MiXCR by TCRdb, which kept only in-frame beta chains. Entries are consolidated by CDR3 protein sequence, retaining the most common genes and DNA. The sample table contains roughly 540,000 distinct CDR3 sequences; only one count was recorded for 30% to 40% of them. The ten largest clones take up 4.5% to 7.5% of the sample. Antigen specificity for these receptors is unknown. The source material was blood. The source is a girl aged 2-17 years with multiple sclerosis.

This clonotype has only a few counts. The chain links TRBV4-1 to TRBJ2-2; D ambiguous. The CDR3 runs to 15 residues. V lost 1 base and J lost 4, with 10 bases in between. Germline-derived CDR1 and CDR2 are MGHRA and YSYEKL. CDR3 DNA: TGCGCCAGCAGCCAAGGTGTGTCCTCCACCGGGGAGCTGTTTTTT. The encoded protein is CASSQGVSSTGELFF.

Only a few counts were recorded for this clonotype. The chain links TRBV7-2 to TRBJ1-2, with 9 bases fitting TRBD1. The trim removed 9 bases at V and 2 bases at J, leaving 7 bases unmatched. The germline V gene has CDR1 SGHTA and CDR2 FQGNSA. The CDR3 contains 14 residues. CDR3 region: CASGTGRINYGYTF. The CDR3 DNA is TGTGCCAGTGGGACAGGGCGGATCAACTATGGCTACACCTTC. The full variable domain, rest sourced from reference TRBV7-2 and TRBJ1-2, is GAGVSQSPSNKVTEKGKDVELRCDPISGHTALYWYRQSLGQGLEFLIYFQGNSAPDKSGLPSDRFSAERTGGSVSTLTIQRTQQEDSAVYLCASGTGRINYGYTFGSGTRLTVV.

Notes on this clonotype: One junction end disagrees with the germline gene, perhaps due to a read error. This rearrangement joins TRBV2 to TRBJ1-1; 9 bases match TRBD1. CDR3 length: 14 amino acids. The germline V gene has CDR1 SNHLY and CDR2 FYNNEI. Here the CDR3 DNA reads TGTGTCAGCAGTTCCGGACAGGGGACAACTGAAGCTTTCTTT. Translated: CVSSSGQGTTEAFF.

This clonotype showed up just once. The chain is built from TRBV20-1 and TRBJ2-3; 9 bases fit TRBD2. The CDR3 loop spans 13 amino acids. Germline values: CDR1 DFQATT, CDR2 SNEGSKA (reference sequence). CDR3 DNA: TGCGTAGTGGGGCTAGCGGGAACAGATACGCAGTATTTT. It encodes CVVGLAGTDTQYF.

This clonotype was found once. The CDR3 DNA is TGTGCCAGCAGTTTAACCCTTCCGGGGCAGGGTGATTCACCCCTCCACTTT. It is translated as CASSLTLPGQGDSPLHF. The chain has TRBV28 and TRBJ1-6, with D possibly matching TRBD1 (5 bases). The ends were cut back, 2 bases at V and 8 bases at J, with 19 bases in the middle. Germline assignment: CDR1 MDHEN and CDR2 SYDVKM. The length of the CDR3 is 17 residues.

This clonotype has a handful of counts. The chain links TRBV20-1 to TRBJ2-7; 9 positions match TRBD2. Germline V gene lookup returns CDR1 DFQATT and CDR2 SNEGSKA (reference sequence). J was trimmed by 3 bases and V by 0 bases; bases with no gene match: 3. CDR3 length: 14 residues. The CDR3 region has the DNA TGCAGTGCTAGAGAGGCTAGCGGGGTCTACGAGCAGTACTTC. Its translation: CSAREASGVYEQYF.

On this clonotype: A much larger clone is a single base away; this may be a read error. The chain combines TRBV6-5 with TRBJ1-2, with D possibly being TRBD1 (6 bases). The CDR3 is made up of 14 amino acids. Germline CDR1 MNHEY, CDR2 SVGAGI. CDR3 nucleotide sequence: TGTGCCAGCAGTCAACAAACAGGGAACTATGACTACACCTTC. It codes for CASSQQTGNYDYTF.

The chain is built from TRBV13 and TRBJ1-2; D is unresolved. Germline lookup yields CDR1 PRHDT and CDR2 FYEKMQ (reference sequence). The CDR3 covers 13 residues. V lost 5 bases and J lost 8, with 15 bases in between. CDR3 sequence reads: CASSMGRVGGYTF. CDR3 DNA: TGTGCCAGCAGCATGGGCCGCGTCGGCGGCTACACCTTC.

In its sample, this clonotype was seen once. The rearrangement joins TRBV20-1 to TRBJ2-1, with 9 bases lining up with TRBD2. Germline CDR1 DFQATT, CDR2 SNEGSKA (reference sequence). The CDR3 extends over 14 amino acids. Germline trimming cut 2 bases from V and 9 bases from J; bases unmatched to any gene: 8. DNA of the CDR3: TGCAGTGCTAGACTGGCGGGGGGGGGTTCTGAGCAGTTCTTC. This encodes CSARLAGGGSEQFF.

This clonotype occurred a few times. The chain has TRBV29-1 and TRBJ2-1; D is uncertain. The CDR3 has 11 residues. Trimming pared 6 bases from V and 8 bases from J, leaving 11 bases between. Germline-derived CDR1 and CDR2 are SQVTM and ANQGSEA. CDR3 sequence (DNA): TGCAGCGTCACAAGCCAGGATGAGCAGTTCTTC. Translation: CSVTSQDEQFF.

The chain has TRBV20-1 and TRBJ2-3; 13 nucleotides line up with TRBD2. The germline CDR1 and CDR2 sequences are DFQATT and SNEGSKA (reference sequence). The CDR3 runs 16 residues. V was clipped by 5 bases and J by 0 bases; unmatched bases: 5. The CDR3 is CSAPRLAGGSTDTQYF. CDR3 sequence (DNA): TGCAGTGCTCCAAGACTAGCGGGGGGTAGCACAGATACGCAGTATTTT.

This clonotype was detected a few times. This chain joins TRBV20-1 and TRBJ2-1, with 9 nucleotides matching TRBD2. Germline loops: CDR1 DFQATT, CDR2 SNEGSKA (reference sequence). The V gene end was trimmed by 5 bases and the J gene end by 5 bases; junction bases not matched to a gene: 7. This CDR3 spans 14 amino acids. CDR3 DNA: TGCAGTGCTTTCCCGACTAGCGGCCACAATGAGCAGTTCTTC. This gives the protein CSAFPTSGHNEQFF.

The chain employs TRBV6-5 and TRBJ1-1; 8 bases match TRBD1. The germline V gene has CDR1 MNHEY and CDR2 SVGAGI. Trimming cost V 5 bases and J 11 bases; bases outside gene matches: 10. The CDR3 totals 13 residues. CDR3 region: CASSRGTGAWAFF. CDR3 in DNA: TGTGCCAGCAGTAGGGGGACAGGCGCTTGGGCTTTCTTT.

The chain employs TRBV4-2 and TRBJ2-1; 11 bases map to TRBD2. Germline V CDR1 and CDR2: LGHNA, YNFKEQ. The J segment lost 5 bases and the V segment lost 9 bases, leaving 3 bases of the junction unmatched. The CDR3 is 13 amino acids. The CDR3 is CASLAGGDNEQFF. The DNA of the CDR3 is TGTGCCAGTTTAGCGGGGGGGGACAATGAGCAGTTCTTC.

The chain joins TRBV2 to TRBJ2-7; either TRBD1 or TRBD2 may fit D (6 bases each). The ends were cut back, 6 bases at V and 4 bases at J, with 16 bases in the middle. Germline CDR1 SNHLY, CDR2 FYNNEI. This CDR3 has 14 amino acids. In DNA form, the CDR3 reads TGTGCCAGCAGGGGGACAAGGGGGGCGTACGAGCAGTACTTC. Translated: CASRGTRGAYEQYF.

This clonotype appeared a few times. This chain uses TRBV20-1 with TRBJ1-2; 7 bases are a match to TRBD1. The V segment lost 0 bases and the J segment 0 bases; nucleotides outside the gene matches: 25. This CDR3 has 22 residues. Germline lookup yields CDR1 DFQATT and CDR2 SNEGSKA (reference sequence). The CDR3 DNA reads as TGCAGTGCTAGAGATCTGGGACAGTTCCCCCGCAGGGCCCCTCCGGCTAACTATGGCTACACCTTC. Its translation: CSARDLGQFPRRAPPANYGYTF.

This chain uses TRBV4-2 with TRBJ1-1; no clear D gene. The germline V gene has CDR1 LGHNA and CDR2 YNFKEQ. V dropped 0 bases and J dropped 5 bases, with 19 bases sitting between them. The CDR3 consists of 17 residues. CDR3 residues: CASSQEGYPMRPTEAFF. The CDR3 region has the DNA TGTGCCAGCAGCCAAGAAGGTTACCCCATGCGCCCGACTGAAGCTTTCTTT.

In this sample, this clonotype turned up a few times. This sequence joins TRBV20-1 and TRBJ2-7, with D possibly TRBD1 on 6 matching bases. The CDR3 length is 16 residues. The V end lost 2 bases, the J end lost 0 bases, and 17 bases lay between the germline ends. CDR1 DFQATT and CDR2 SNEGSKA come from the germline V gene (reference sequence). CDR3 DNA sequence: TGCAGTGCTAGACAAATCCAGGACAGCAGCTCCTACGAGCAGTACTTC. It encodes CSARQIQDSSSYEQYF.

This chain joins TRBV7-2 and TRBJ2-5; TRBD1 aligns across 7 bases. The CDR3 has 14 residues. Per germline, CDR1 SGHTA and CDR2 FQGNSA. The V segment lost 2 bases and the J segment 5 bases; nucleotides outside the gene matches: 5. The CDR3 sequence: CASSLIGGWETQYF. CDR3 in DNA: TGTGCCAGCAGCTTAATAGGGGGCTGGGAGACCCAGTACTTC.

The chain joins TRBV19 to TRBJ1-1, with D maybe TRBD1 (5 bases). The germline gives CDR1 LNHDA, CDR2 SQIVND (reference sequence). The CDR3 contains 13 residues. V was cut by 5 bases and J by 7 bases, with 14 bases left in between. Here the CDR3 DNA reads TGTGCCAGTAGTTCTCCGGGACGGTTTGAAGCTTTCTTT. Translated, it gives CASSSPGRFEAFF.

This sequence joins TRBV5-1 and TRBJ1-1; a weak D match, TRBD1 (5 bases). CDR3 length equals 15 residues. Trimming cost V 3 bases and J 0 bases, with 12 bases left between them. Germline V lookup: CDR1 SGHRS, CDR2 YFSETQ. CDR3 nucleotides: TGCGCCAGCAGCTCGGGACGGACCGTGAACACTGAAGCTTTCTTT. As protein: CASSSGRTVNTEAFF.

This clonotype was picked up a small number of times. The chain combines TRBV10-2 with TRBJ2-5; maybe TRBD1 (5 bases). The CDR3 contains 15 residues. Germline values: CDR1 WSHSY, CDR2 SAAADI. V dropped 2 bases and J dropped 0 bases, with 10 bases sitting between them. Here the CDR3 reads CASSETPGYQETQYF. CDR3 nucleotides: TGCGCCAGCAGTGAGACCCCAGGGTACCAAGAGACCCAGTACTTC.

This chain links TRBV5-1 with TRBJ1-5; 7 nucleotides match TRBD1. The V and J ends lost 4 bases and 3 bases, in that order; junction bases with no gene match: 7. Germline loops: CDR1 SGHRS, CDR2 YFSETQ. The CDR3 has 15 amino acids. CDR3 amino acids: CASSRTGLPNQPQHF. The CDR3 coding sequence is TGCGCCAGCAGCCGGACAGGACTACCCAATCAGCCCCAGCATTTT. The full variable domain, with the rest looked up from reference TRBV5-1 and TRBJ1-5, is KAGVTQTPRYLIKTRGQQVTLSCSPISGHRSVSWYQQTPGQGLQFLFEYFSETQRNKGNFPGRFSGRQFSNSRSEMNVSTLELGDSALYLCASSRTGLPNQPQHFGDGTRLSIL.

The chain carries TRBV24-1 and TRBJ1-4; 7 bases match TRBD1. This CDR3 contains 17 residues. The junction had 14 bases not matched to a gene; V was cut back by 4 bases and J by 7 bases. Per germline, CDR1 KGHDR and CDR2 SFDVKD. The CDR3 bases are TGTGCCACCAGTGACCCTTCCGACAGGGTGGGAAGTGAAAAACTGTTTTTT. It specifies CATSDPSDRVGSEKLFF.

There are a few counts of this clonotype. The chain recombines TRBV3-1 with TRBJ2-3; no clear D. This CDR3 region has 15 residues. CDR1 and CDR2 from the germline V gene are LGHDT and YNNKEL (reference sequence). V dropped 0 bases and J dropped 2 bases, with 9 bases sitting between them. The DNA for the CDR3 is TGTGCCAGCAGCCAAGACCCCAGGACCACAGATACGCAGTATTTT. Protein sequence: CASSQDPRTTDTQYF.

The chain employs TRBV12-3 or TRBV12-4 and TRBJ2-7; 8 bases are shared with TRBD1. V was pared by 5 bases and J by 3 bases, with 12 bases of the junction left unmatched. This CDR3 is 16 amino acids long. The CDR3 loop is CASSLLRTGLGYEQYF. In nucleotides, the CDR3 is TGTGCCAGCAGTCTACTGCGGACAGGGTTAGGCTACGAGCAGTACTTC.

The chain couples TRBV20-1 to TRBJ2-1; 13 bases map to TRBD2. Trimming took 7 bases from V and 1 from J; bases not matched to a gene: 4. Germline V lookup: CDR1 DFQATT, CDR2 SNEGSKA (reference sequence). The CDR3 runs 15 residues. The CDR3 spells CSVILAGGSYNEQFF. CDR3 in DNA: TGCAGTGTTATACTAGCGGGGGGGTCCTACAATGAGCAGTTCTTC.

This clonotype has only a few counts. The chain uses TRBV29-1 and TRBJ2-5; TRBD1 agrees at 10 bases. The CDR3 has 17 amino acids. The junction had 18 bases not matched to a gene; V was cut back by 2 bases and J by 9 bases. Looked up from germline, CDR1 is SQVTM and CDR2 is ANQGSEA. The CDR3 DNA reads TGCAGCGTTGAACCCGGGACAGGGGTACTCGGAGGGGAGGCCCAGTACTTC. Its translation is CSVEPGTGVLGGEAQYF.

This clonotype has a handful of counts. CDR3 protein: CASSVEYGNTDTQYF. DNA of the CDR3: TGTGCCAGCAGCGTAGAGTACGGTAACACAGATACGCAGTATTTT. The chain recombines TRBV9 with TRBJ2-3; D is undetermined. The V end was cut by 0 bases, the J end by 2 bases, with 10 bases between. The CDR3 spans 15 residues. Germline V gives CDR1 SGDLS, CDR2 YYNGEE. The whole variable domain, remainder taken from reference TRBV9 and TRBJ2-3, is DSGVTQTPKHLITATGQRVTLRCSPRSGDLSVYWYQQSLDQGLQFLIQYYNGEERAKGNILERFSAQQFPDLHSELNLSSLELGDSALYFCASSVEYGNTDTQYFGPGTRLTVL.

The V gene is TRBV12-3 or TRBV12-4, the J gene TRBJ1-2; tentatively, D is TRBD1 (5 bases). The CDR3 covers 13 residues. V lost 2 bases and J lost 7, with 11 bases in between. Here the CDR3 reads CASSLLGVSGYTF. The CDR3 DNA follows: TGTGCCAGCAGTTTATTGGGGGTCTCTGGCTACACCTTC.

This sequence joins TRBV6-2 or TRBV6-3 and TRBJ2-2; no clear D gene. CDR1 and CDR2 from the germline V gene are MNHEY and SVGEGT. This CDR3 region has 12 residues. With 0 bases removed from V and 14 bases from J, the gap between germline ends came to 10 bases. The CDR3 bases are TGTGCCAGCAGTTACTCGAAATTTTCTCTGTTTTTT. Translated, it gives CASSYSKFSLFF.

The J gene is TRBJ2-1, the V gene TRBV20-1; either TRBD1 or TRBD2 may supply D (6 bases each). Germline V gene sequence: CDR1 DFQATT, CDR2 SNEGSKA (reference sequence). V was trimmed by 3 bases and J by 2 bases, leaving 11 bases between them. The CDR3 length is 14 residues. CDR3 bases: TGCAGTGCTAGGAGAGGGGGGACCTACAATGAGCAGTTCTTC. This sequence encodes CSARRGGTYNEQFF.